This TCR beta chain emerged from a study of early stage breast cancer tumors (dated by TCRdb to about 2017). Turning to the overall study: Of the roughly 16 invasive breast tumors, twelve were found to be estrogen receptor-positive, progesterone receptor-positive and HER2-negative. About 70% of the 12 ER+/PR+/HER2- tumors were invasive ductal carcinomas, while the other four were invasive lobular carcinomas. A read coverage of roughly 10-fold per sample was achieved on average. Across all samples, around 2.9 million templates representing roughly 1 million unique clonotypes were detected.

Regarding this clone: The antigen it recognizes is unknown. No base quality information exists; no much larger clone differs at one position.

Each sample was amplified in two independent genomic DNA replicates, using 0.5 ug for blood and around 1.5 ug for tumor or normal breast. TCRB sequencing of genomic DNA was carried out with the ImmunoSeq Intro kit according to the manufacturer's instructions. The multiplex PCR ran for around 30 cycles using proprietary primers and spike-in control sequences for absolute quantification. Single-end 150-bp reads were used to sequence an 87-bp fragment covering the CDR3 and the flanking V and J genes. Each lane of an Illumina MiSeq running version 3.0 chemistry carried seven multiplexed samples, with two replicates apiece. From the authors' description of their analysis: Raw data were processed by the vendor's proprietary pipeline, with both replicates merged into one result per sample. Clonotypes were defined as productive rearrangements sharing the V-gene family, CDR3 amino acid sequence and J-gene segment. To compute clonality, the normalized Shannon entropy (Pielou evenness) of TCRB abundances was subtracted from 1. To estimate T cell density, the total number of templates was divided by the number of input cells, which was inferred from the amount of DNA input. Total repertoire diversity and clonality were estimated with Recon using default parameters. Tumor-enriched clonotypes were defined as having over 0.1% abundance in tumor and at least 32-fold higher abundance than in normal breast. The table comes from immuneACCESS by way of TCRdb, which keeps in-frame sequences with V and J called. Part of the clones is missing from these tables; in studies checked, under half for an unresolved V gene and the rest for unknown reasons. The DNA gave D and trimming, while V, J and clone size come from that table. Present in this sample are around 30,000 clones, 70% to 75% of which were seen just once. Of the sample, about 9.5% falls within the top ten clones.

About 19-55 mg of tumor tissue was diced and typically yielded more than 2.5 ug of DNA. The study profiled bulk TCR beta-chain repertoires in matched peripheral blood, tumor and adjacent normal breast tissue taken from approximately 15 patients with early-stage breast cancer. Once resection was done, tumor tissue identified by eye was cut out and put into prechilled RNAlater. A TissueLyser II was used to homogenize diced tumor tissue (roughly 20-55 mg) in RLTplus buffer containing beta-mercaptoethanol and antifoaming agent. Genomic DNA was extracted with the Qiagen AllPrep DNA/RNA Mini kit. The paper's findings and limits, for the study overall: Enriched TCRB sequences shared across patients were mostly commonly generated sequences, unlikely to play an important role in the tumor microenvironment. Because the cohort was small, a breakdown by tumor subtype could not be done. Repertoires from blood and normal breast were more alike than repertoires from blood and tumor, and in about 85% of the 16 patients, comparing each tissue with blood separated tumor from normal. Tumors showed roughly 2.7-fold higher T cell density and higher clonality than adjacent normal breast tissue. Chain pairing and functional markers such as CD4, CD8 and FOXP3 were not captured by bulk genomic DNA sequencing of unsorted cells.

V loses 3 bases of germline sequence and J loses 1 base, and the interval between the two ends is 9 bases. CDR1 is given as MGHRA and CDR2 as YSYEKL, both from the germline V gene. The cysteine opens and the phenylalanine closes a CDR3 of 14 amino acids. Here the CDR3 DNA is all that survives: 42 bases in frame from base 1. The sequence joins TRBV4-1 to TRBJ2-5; TRBD1 is possibly the D segment (6 matching bases). The sequenced sample consisted of breast tumor tissue. This sequence was found in a young adult with breast cancer. The CDR3 here reads CASSHTGSQETQYF. The DNA sequence reads TGCGCCAGCAGCCACACAGGGTCCCAAGAGACCCAGTACTTC.